Listed below are T cell receptor beta chains from one sample, sequenced in a study of blood T cell repertoires in COVID-19. Profiling relied on immunoSEQ multiplex PCR, and the TCRdb table lists in-frame clones only, not all of them. The sample lists 180,000 or so clones; approximately 84% were seen once. The source material was peripheral blood. Receptor source: a human donor with acute or convalescent COVID-19. The donor label of this sample is uncertain. Each CDR3 is given with its conserved first and last residue. The order of the fields is V gene, J gene, D gene, clone size, CDR3 protein, CDR3 DNA. A D gene is named only where the DNA matches it firmly. The size of a clone is reported for some rows only, either as once, few or many, or as a class for expanded clones.

V: TRBV20-1
J: TRBJ2-3
D: .
size: .
CDR3: CSASMAGNTDTQYF
DNA: TGCAGTGCTAGTATGGCGGGTAACACAGATACGCAGTATTTT

V: TRBV3-1/TRBV3-2
J: TRBJ1-3
D: .
size: .
CDR3: CASRLGAGNTIYF
DNA: TGTGCCAGCAGATTAGGGGCTGGAAACACCATATATTTT

V: TRBV5-1
J: TRBJ2-5
D: TRBD2
size: .
CDR3: CASSLLATGGRQETQYF
DNA: TGCGCCAGCAGCTTACTGGCAACTGGCGGGAGGCAGGAGACCCAGTACTTC

V: TRBV28
J: TRBJ2-7
D: .
size: .
CDR3: CASPPRGLVNYEQYF
DNA: TGTGCCAGCCCCCCCCGGGGACTGGTAAACTACGAGCAGTACTTC

V: TRBV7-2
J: TRBJ1-6
D: .
size: .
CDR3: CASSLRQSSYNSPLHF
DNA: TGTGCCAGCAGTTTGAGACAGAGCTCCTATAATTCACCCCTCCACTTT

V: TRBV7-6
J: TRBJ2-6
D: TRBD2
size: .
CDR3: CASRSLAGVSGANVLTF
DNA: TGTGCCAGCAGGTCACTAGCGGGGGTCTCTGGGGCCAACGTCCTGACTTTC

V: TRBV19
J: TRBJ2-1
D: TRBD2
size: .
CDR3: CASSMGGSNYNEQFF
DNA: TGTGCCAGTAGTATGGGAGGGTCTAACTACAATGAGCAGTTCTTC

V: TRBV7-6
J: TRBJ2-5
D: .
size: .
CDR3: CASSLEAGERETQYF
DNA: TGTGCCAGCAGCTTAGAGGCAGGGGAGAGAGAGACCCAGTACTTC

V: TRBV7-9
J: TRBJ2-5
D: .
size: .
CDR3: CASSLVSGQGFSETQYF
DNA: TGTGCCAGCAGCTTAGTATCAGGGCAGGGGTTTTCAGAGACCCAGTACTTC

V: TRBV7-2
J: TRBJ1-6
D: .
size: .
CDR3: CASGLQANNSPLHF
DNA: TGTGCCAGCGGCCTACAGGCGAATAATTCACCCCTCCACTTT

V: TRBV3-1/TRBV3-2
J: TRBJ1-4
D: TRBD1
size: .
CDR3: CASSQKRQGGEKLFF
DNA: TGTGCCAGCAGCCAAAAGAGACAGGGAGGCGAAAAACTGTTTTTT

V: TRBV3-1/TRBV3-2
J: TRBJ1-1
D: .
size: .
CDR3: CASSFNPGSAPTEAFF
DNA: TGTGCCAGCAGCTTCAATCCGGGGAGCGCGCCCACTGAAGCTTTCTTT

V: TRBV10-3
J: TRBJ2-5
D: .
size: .
CDR3: CAISESRETQYF
DNA: TGTGCCATCAGTGAGTCGCGGGAGACCCAGTACTTC

V: TRBV28
J: TRBJ2-1
D: TRBD2
size: .
CDR3: CASRPGQGLAGVDNEQFF
DNA: TGTGCCAGTCGCCCGGGACAGGGACTAGCGGGAGTGGACAATGAGCAGTTCTTC

V: TRBV19
J: TRBJ1-5
D: .
size: .
CDR3: CASSIDFREGQPQHF
DNA: TGTGCCAGTAGTATAGACTTCAGGGAGGGTCAGCCCCAGCATTTT

V: TRBV29-1
J: TRBJ2-3
D: TRBD2
size: .
CDR3: CSVTSGASTDTQYF
DNA: TGCAGCGTAACTAGCGGGGCTAGCACAGATACGCAGTATTTT

V: TRBV10-3
J: TRBJ1-3
D: .
size: .
CDR3: CASERDPAGNTIYF
DNA: TGTGCCTCAGAGAGGGATCCGGCTGGAAACACCATATATTTT

V: TRBV1
J: TRBJ1-2
D: .
size: .
CDR3: CTSSPPGQGHYGYTF
DNA: TGCACCAGCTCTCCTCCGGGACAGGGCCACTATGGCTACACCTTC

V: TRBV15
J: TRBJ1-6
D: .
size: .
CDR3: CATSRDNAANSPLHF
DNA: TGTGCCACCAGCAGAGATAATGCGGCGAATTCACCCCTCCACTTT

V: TRBV18
J: TRBJ2-5
D: .
size: .
CDR3: CASSARDGVETQYF
DNA: TGTGCCAGCTCGGCGAGGGATGGAGTGGAGACCCAGTACTTC

V: TRBV5-1
J: TRBJ2-5
D: .
size: .
CDR3: CASSVDSSYQETQYF
DNA: TGCGCCAGCAGCGTAGACTCCTCGTACCAAGAGACCCAGTACTTC

V: TRBV19
J: TRBJ2-1
D: TRBD2
size: .
CDR3: CASSIAGTSVPHEQFF
DNA: TGTGCCAGTAGTATCGCAGGGACTAGCGTCCCCCATGAGCAGTTCTTC

V: TRBV29-1
J: TRBJ1-1
D: TRBD1
size: .
CDR3: CSVDEAGGTEAFF
DNA: TGCAGCGTTGACGAGGCAGGGGGGACTGAAGCTTTCTTT

V: TRBV30
J: TRBJ1-4
D: TRBD1
size: few
CDR3: CAWSVPGQGFEKLFF
DNA: TGTGCCTGGAGTGTACCGGGACAGGGGTTTGAAAAACTGTTTTTT

V: TRBV5-4
J: TRBJ1-1
D: TRBD1
size: once
CDR3: CASSLGATGMNTEAFF
DNA: TGTGCCAGCAGCTTGGGGGCGACAGGGATGAACACTGAAGCTTTCTTT

V: TRBV20-1
J: TRBJ2-5
D: .
size: few
CDR3: CSANRGETQYF
DNA: TGCAGTGCGAACCGAGGGGAGACCCAGTACTTC

V: TRBV6-6
J: TRBJ1-5
D: .
size: .
CDR3: CASSPPVRTNSNQPQHF
DNA: TGTGCCAGCAGTCCACCTGTCAGGACAAATAGCAATCAGCCCCAGCATTTT

V: TRBV5-1
J: TRBJ2-7
D: .
size: few
CDR3: CASRQEWGGAAF
DNA: TGCGCCAGCAGGCAGGAGTGGGGGGGGGCGGCTTTC

V: TRBV30
J: TRBJ2-2
D: .
size: .
CDR3: CAWYEQGRQNTGELFF
DNA: TGTGCCTGGTATGAACAGGGACGCCAGAACACCGGGGAGCTGTTTTTT

V: TRBV5-1
J: TRBJ2-5
D: .
size: many
CDR3: CASSFPPGQLQETQYF
DNA: TGCGCCAGCAGCTTTCCCCCCGGACAGTTACAAGAGACCCAGTACTTC

V: TRBV4-1
J: TRBJ2-7
D: TRBD1
size: .
CDR3: CASSYTGTGDYEQYF
DNA: TGCGCCAGCAGCTACACCGGGACAGGGGACTACGAGCAGTACTTC

V: TRBV9
J: TRBJ2-1
D: .
size: .
CDR3: CASSGSFGGANEQFF
DNA: TGTGCCAGCAGCGGGTCATTCGGGGGTGCCAATGAGCAGTTCTTC

V: TRBV6-2/TRBV6-3
J: TRBJ2-7
D: .
size: .
CDR3: CASSAPRREQYF
DNA: TGTGCCAGCAGTGCGCCGCGGCGCGAGCAGTACTTC

V: TRBV18
J: TRBJ2-7
D: .
size: once
CDR3: CASSPNYEQYF
DNA: TGTGCCAGCTCACCTAACTACGAGCAGTACTTC

V: TRBV29-1
J: TRBJ1-2
D: .
size: many
CDR3: CSVEQIYGYTF
DNA: TGCAGCGTTGAACAGATCTATGGCTACACCTTC

V: TRBV7-2
J: TRBJ2-3
D: .
size: once
CDR3: CASRISGRNTDTQYF
DNA: TGTGCCAGCAGGATCTCCGGGAGAAATACAGATACGCAGTATTTT

V: TRBV6-2/TRBV6-3
J: TRBJ2-1
D: TRBD2
size: few
CDR3: CASSLAGVLNEQFF
DNA: TGTGCCAGCAGTTTAGCGGGAGTCCTAAATGAGCAGTTCTTC

V: TRBV11-2
J: TRBJ1-2
D: .
size: .
CDR3: CASSLEGARGYTF
DNA: TGTGCCAGCAGCTTAGAAGGGGCGCGGGGCTACACCTTC

V: TRBV19
J: TRBJ2-6
D: TRBD1
size: .
CDR3: CASSMEGGPGANVLTF
DNA: TGTGCCAGTAGTATGGAAGGGGGCCCTGGGGCCAACGTCCTGACTTTC

V: TRBV6-1
J: TRBJ2-3
D: TRBD2
size: .
CDR3: CASSGPAQRLAGGTDTQYF
DNA: TGTGCCAGCAGTGGACCAGCCCAGCGGCTAGCGGGAGGCACAGATACGCAGTATTTT

V: TRBV4-3
J: TRBJ2-7
D: TRBD1
size: .
CDR3: CASSPLTGQAYEQYF
DNA: TGCGCCAGCAGCCCGTTGACAGGGCAGGCCTACGAGCAGTACTTC